The 22 T cell receptor beta chains given below trace back to one sample, sequenced in a study of T cell responses to AZD1222 COVID-19 vaccine (dated by TCRdb to the early 2020s). The library relied on the immunoSEQ multiplex PCR assay. TCRdb obtained this table from immuneACCESS and retained in-frame rearrangements with V and J assigned. These tables miss some clones; where compared with another copy, unresolved V genes account for less than half of the shortfall, and the remainder is unexplained. The sample table lists 150,000 or so clones, about 91% of them with a count of one. About 1% of the sample is held by the ten biggest clonotypes. The time point label, as the study defines it: about 28 days (+/-7) after the second vaccine dose. The starting material was peripheral blood, obtained 28 days after the second AZD1222 dose. The receptor source for this set is an adult who received the AZD1222 COVID-19 vaccine.

This clone was counted a single time. V is TRBV29-1 and J is TRBJ2-3; D is perhaps TRBD1 or TRBD2 (5 bases each). CDR1 is SQVTM, CDR2 ANQGSEA, per germline. This CDR3 has 12 residues. Trimming stripped 6 bases from V and 9 bases from J, with 16 bases between. CDR3 in amino acids: CSVGDLWGTQYF. In nucleotides, the CDR3 is TGCAGCGTGGGGGATTTATGGGGGACGCAGTATTTT.

The chain joins TRBV6-2 or TRBV6-3 to TRBJ1-2; a weak D match, TRBD1 (6 bases). This CDR3 is 14 amino acids long. Looked up from germline, CDR1 is MNHEY and CDR2 is SVGEGT. The V gene lost 5 bases and the J gene lost 4 bases, with 14 bases spanning the gap. CDR3 sequence reads: CASSQGRTVYGYTF. The CDR3 DNA is TGTGCCAGCAGTCAAGGGAGGACAGTCTATGGCTACACCTTC.

This clone showed up just once. The chain employs TRBV6-5 and TRBJ1-1, with D possibly being TRBD1 (6 bases). Per germline, CDR1 MNHEY and CDR2 SVGAGI. Trimming took off 6 bases at V and 1 base at J, with 9 bases between the two ends. This CDR3 has 13 amino acids. The CDR3 spells CASSLTGNTEAFF. Written as DNA, the CDR3 is TGTGCCAGCAGCCTGACAGGGAACACTGAAGCTTTCTTT.

The chain links TRBV5-8 to TRBJ2-1; 7 bases line up with TRBD2. The germline gives CDR1 SGHTS, CDR2 YDEGEE. Trimming took 2 bases from V and 6 from J; bases not matched to a gene: 2. This CDR3 contains 13 residues. CDR3: CASSFRTSNEQFF. CDR3 bases: TGTGCCAGCAGCTTCCGGACTAGCAATGAGCAGTTCTTC.

A word on this clone: The same CDR3 also results from other DNA sequences found in this sample. V is TRBV6-6 and J is TRBJ1-6; D remains ambiguous. Germline V gene sequence: CDR1 MNHNY, CDR2 SVGAGI (reference sequence). V was trimmed by 0 bases and J by 6 bases, leaving 3 bases between them. The CDR3 has 13 amino acids. CDR3 residues: CASSYSLNSPLHF. CDR3 nucleotide sequence: TGTGCCAGCAGTTACTCTCTTAATTCACCCCTCCACTTT.

This sequence joins TRBV6-5 and TRBJ1-1; D gene uncertain. This CDR3 has 15 residues. Per germline, CDR1 MNHEY and CDR2 SVGAGI. Trimming stripped 6 bases from V and 0 bases from J, with 14 bases between. CDR3 amino acids: CASSHFGYLNTEAFF. CDR3 coding DNA: TGTGCCAGCAGCCACTTCGGGTACCTGAACACTGAAGCTTTCTTT.

The chain combines TRBV12-5 with TRBJ2-2, with D perhaps being TRBD1 or TRBD2 (6 bases each). In germline, CDR1 is LGHNT, CDR2 FRNRAP. V was clipped by 3 bases and J by 3 bases, with 11 bases between them. The CDR3 consists of 15 residues. CDR3 bases: TGTGCTAGTGGTTTAGGGGGGCCCCACACCGGGGAGCTGTTTTTT. The encoded protein is CASGLGGPHTGELFF.

This clone was observed a single time. The CDR3 sequence: CASSILQGADEKLFF. The CDR3 DNA sequence: TGTGCCAGTAGTATTTTACAGGGGGCTGACGAAAAACTGTTTTTT. The rearrangement joins TRBV19 to TRBJ1-4; TRBD1 aligns across 9 bases. The CDR3 sequence is 15 residues long. The ends lost 3 bases at V and 8 bases at J; junction bases unmatched: 7. Germline values: CDR1 LNHDA, CDR2 SQIVND (reference sequence). Combining the CDR3 with reference TRBV19 and TRBJ1-4 gives the whole variable domain DGGITQSPKYLFRKEGQNVTLSCEQNLNHDAMYWYRQDPGQGLRLIYYSQIVNDFQKGDIAEGYSVSREKKESFPLTVTSAQKNPTAFYLCASSILQGADEKLFFGSGTQLSVL.

The CDR3 loop is CASSLKAGADTIYF. The CDR3 DNA reads as TGCGCCAGCAGCTTGAAGGCGGGGGCGGACACCATATATTTT. The V call is TRBV5-1, the J call TRBJ1-3, with D possibly matching TRBD1 (6 bases). Trimming stripped 1 base from V and 8 bases from J, with 13 bases between. Germline CDR1 reads SGHRS; CDR2 reads YFSETQ. The CDR3 covers 14 residues. The full variable domain, its missing parts supplied by reference TRBV5-1 and TRBJ1-3, is KAGVTQTPRYLIKTRGQQVTLSCSPISGHRSVSWYQQTPGQGLQFLFEYFSETQRNKGNFPGRFSGRQFSNSRSEMNVSTLELGDSALYLCASSLKAGADTIYFGEGSWLTVV.

The chain combines TRBV6-5 with TRBJ1-6; 9 bases match TRBD1. The CDR3 is 15 amino acids. CDR1 MNHEY and CDR2 SVGAGI come from the germline V gene. Trimming removed 0 bases from V and 8 bases from J; junction bases left unmatched: 2. CDR3 sequence reads: CASSYSQGADSPLHF. For the CDR3, the DNA is TGTGCCAGCAGTTACTCACAGGGGGCTGATTCACCCCTCCACTTT.

The chain uses TRBV29-1 and TRBJ2-3; TRBD1 might be the D (5 bases). Trimming removed 4 bases at V and 2 bases at J, with 10 bases between. Looked up from germline, CDR1 is SQVTM and CDR2 is ANQGSEA. The CDR3 spans 13 residues. CDR3 nucleotides: TGCAGCGTTGTGTCAGGGTACACAGATACGCAGTATTTT. Its protein product is CSVVSGYTDTQYF.

This clone was picked up a small number of times. The J gene is TRBJ2-1, the V gene TRBV6-2 or TRBV6-3, with 9 bases that match TRBD2. V lost 2 bases to trimming and J lost 0 bases; unmatched junction nucleotides: 5. The CDR3 extends over 17 amino acids. From germline, CDR1 is MNHEY and CDR2 SVGEGT. CDR3 amino acids: CASSYRTSASSYNEQFF. CDR3 nucleotides: TGTGCCAGCAGTTACCGGACTAGCGCCAGCTCCTACAATGAGCAGTTCTTC.

The rearrangement links TRBV6-6 to TRBJ2-1, with D unclear. The V and J ends lost 6 bases and 5 bases respectively, with 14 bases between them. Per germline, CDR1 MNHNY and CDR2 SVGAGI (reference sequence). The CDR3 spans 14 residues. CDR3: CASSSSNFHNEQFF. Here the CDR3 DNA reads TGTGCCAGCAGCTCTAGTAACTTTCACAATGAGCAGTTCTTC.

This sequence joins TRBV3-1 (or the pseudogene TRBV3-2) and TRBJ1-2; D remains unclear. V shed 1 base and J shed 8 bases, with 17 bases lying between them. Germline V lookup: CDR1 LGHDT, CDR2 YNNKEL (reference sequence). The CDR3 loop spans 15 amino acids. CDR3 sequence reads: CASSQASGVARGYTF. As DNA, the CDR3 is TGTGCCAGCAGCCAAGCTAGTGGCGTTGCGAGGGGCTACACCTTC.

This chain connects TRBV2 to TRBJ1-2; 7 bases are shared with TRBD1. Trimming took 5 bases from V and 8 from J; bases not matched to a gene: 14. In germline, CDR1 is SNHLY, CDR2 FYNNEI. This CDR3 region has 15 residues. The CDR3 nucleotides are TGTGCCAGCAGTCACCCCGGGACAGACGCTTACGGCTACACCTTC. This translates into CASSHPGTDAYGYTF.

This rearrangement joins TRBV27 to TRBJ2-7; 7 nucleotides match TRBD1. This CDR3 contains 15 residues. Germline lookup yields CDR1 MNHEY and CDR2 SMNVEV (reference sequence). The junction had 7 bases not matched to a gene; V was cut back by 3 bases and J by 2 bases. This CDR3 reads CASSFHRGYAYEQYF. For the CDR3, the DNA is TGTGCCAGCAGTTTTCACAGGGGCTATGCCTACGAGCAGTACTTC.

The rearrangement joins TRBV7-6 to TRBJ2-3, with D tentatively TRBD2 (5 bases). From germline, CDR1 is SGHVS and CDR2 FNYEAQ. The CDR3 contains 16 residues. V dropped 1 base and J dropped 0 bases, with 11 bases sitting between them. In DNA form, the CDR3 reads TGTGCCAGCAGCTTAGGATTAGCGACTAGCACAGATACGCAGTATTTT. It yields the protein CASSLGLATSTDTQYF.

The chain uses TRBV19 and TRBJ2-1; TRBD2 aligns across 8 bases. CDR3 length equals 15 residues. CDR1 LNHDA and CDR2 SQIVND come from the germline V gene (reference sequence). Germline trimming cut 3 bases from V and 7 bases from J; bases unmatched to any gene: 8. The CDR3 loop is CASSITRGGGNEQFF. Written as DNA, the CDR3 is TGTGCCAGTAGTATCACCAGGGGCGGGGGGAATGAGCAGTTCTTC.

The rearrangement links TRBV10-3 to TRBJ1-5, with D possibly TRBD1 on 5 matching bases. Germline CDR1 and CDR2: ENHRY and SYGVKD. This CDR3 is built from 14 residues. V shed 4 bases and J shed 5 bases, with 12 bases lying between them. The DNA of the CDR3 is TGTGCCATCAGTGGCACAGGCACGGATCAGCCCCAGCATTTT. Protein product: CAISGTGTDQPQHF.

The chain combines TRBV5-1 with TRBJ2-3; D is undetermined. The V gene lost 0 bases and the J gene lost 4 bases, with 9 bases spanning the gap. The V gene's germline CDR1 is SGHRS and CDR2 YFSETQ. This CDR3 comprises 14 residues. The CDR3 region has the DNA TGCGCCAGCAGCTTGGTTCCGCACGCAGATACGCAGTATTTT. This encodes CASSLVPHADTQYF.

This chain connects TRBV7-9 to TRBJ2-6, with 9 bases aligning to TRBD1. The CDR3 sequence is 19 residues long. CDR1 SEHNR and CDR2 FQNEAQ come from the germline V gene (reference sequence). Trimming at V came to 4 bases and at J to 0 bases, leaving 10 bases not matched to a gene. The DNA for the CDR3 is TGTGCCAGCAGCTCTCCCGCCGGGACAGGGCCCTCTGGGGCCAACGTCCTGACTTTC. It codes for CASSSPAGTGPSGANVLTF.

The genes are TRBV2 and TRBJ1-5; 7 bases line up with TRBD1. Trimming cost V 4 bases and J 9 bases; bases outside gene matches: 9. CDR1 is SNHLY and CDR2 is FYNNEI in the germline V gene. This CDR3 region has 14 residues. DNA for the CDR3: TGTGCCAGCAGTGTCAGGGGGGATGAAGGGCCCCAGCATTTT. This sequence encodes CASSVRGDEGPQHF.